This T cell receptor (beta chain) originates from a study of T cells after yellow fever vaccination (dated by TCRdb to 2018 to 2020). Study-wide context: The SMART-Seq v4 Ultra Low Input RNA kit was used to prepare libraries from fractions with low cell numbers. To follow T-cell clones before and after both primary and booster YFV17D yellow fever vaccination, bulk TCR alpha and beta repertoires underwent longitudinal sequencing. Two healthy male donors, one aged 18 to 30 and one aged 30 to 40 years, were included in the cohort. Blood samples were taken at several timepoints before and after primary and secondary immunization, and bulk PBMC replicates and cell subsets were isolated. Overall study outcomes, separate from this receptor: The secondary T-cell response was weaker than the primary response but faster, peaking on day 5 instead of day 15. Most clones expanded after primary vaccination were re-detected after the booster (almost 97% of CD4 and around 86% of CD8), suggesting broad memory maintenance. Because abundant contaminating clonotypes from the bulk population could be contained in FACS-sorted repertoires, computational filtering was required. Because only a couple of donors were included in the study, the extent to which the findings can be generalized is limited. A small share of clonotypes was detected in both CD4 and CD8 compartments, with the overlap likely arising from convergent recombination.

This sample's treatment or condition label indicates: live attenuated yellow fever vaccine strain. PBMCs were isolated from peripheral blood using a standard Ficoll-Paque protocol. Dynabeads CD4 and CD8 positive selection kits were used to isolate the CD4 and CD8 T-cell fractions. TriZol was used to extract RNA from bulk PBMCs, from CD4 and CD8 fractions, and from dextramer-positive and dextramer-negative fractions. With regard to this clonotype: Its antigen remains undetermined. No quality values exist for individual bases; no much larger clone is one base distant.

The germline V gene provides CDR1 SGHRS and CDR2 YFSETQ. From cysteine to phenylalanine, the CDR3 is 14 amino acids long. CDR3 DNA only is kept here, 42 bases in frame from base 1. Sequencing was performed on an Illumina NovaSeq 6000. Synthesis of TCR cDNA relied on 5'RACE template switching, a step that introduced a universal primer site along with unique molecular identifiers. Priming for cDNA synthesis came from both the TCR alpha and TCR beta constant segments. Library amplification involved two PCR steps, and the second step added sample barcodes and sequencing adapters. Libraries were sequenced on Illumina HiSeq 2500 (2x100 bp) or NovaSeq (2x150 bp). The authors processed their data as follows. Demultiplexing of reads and collapsing into UMI consensus sequences were performed with MIGEC, and V(D)J alignment was carried out with MiXCR. Using edgeR on replicate PBMC samples, clonotypes were called vaccine-responding if FDR was below 0.01 and the log2 fold change was above 5 up to day 15. CD4 or CD8 identity was assigned to each bulk clonotype according to whether the clonotype was present at higher abundance in the sequenced CD4 repertoire or the sequenced CD8 repertoire. Using fastp trimming at Q25 and MiXCR clonotype assembly, TCRdb reanalyzed the public sequencing data and kept in-frame beta chains. Duplicate CDR3 protein sequences are folded into a single record with the most common DNA and genes. TCRdb, rather than the study authors, made the V and J calls. The sample table lists roughly 190,000 distinct CDR3 sequences, about 10% of them with a count of one. The ten largest clonotypes hold 36% of the sample.

The specimen comprised CD8+ T cells sorted from PBMCs, sampled 15 days after the yellow fever booster vaccination. The sequence derives from a man younger than 35 who received the YFV17D yellow fever vaccine. Here the chain combines TRBV5-1 and TRBJ2-6, with 9 junctional bases fitting TRBD1. The CDR3 region reads CAVNRGPGANVLTF. The DNA sequence is TGCGCAGTCAACAGGGGGCCTGGGGCCAACGTCCTGACTTTC.